Each of the 10 T cell receptor beta chains below was sequenced from the same sample in a study of blood T cell repertoires in COVID-19. Profiled with immunoSEQ multiplex PCR; TCRdb holds only in-frame clones, not every one. The sample shows some 57,000 clones, about 90% of them seen only once. The sequenced sample consisted of peripheral blood. The receptors here all came from a man in his fifties or sixties with active COVID-19.

The CDR3 spells CASSRDTTSDTQYF. Here the CDR3 DNA reads TGTGCCAGCAGCCGGGACACCACCTCCGATACGCAGTATTTT. The rearrangement uses TRBV11-2 and TRBJ2-3; D perhaps matches TRBD1 (6 bases). CDR1 SGHAT and CDR2 FQNNGV come from the germline V gene. This CDR3 is 14 amino acids long. Trimming took off 5 bases at V and 6 bases at J, with 15 bases between the two ends.

The V gene is TRBV6-2 or TRBV6-3, the J gene TRBJ1-1; TRBD1 might be the D (5 bases). Germline V gene data show CDR1 as MNHEY and CDR2 as SVGEGT. The length of the CDR3 is 16 residues. Trimming cost V 1 base and J 5 bases, with 17 bases left between them. This CDR3 is CASSYLPGPGGTEAFF. For the CDR3, the DNA is TGTGCCAGCAGTTACTTGCCAGGGCCAGGAGGGACTGAAGCTTTCTTT.

This rearrangement joins TRBV7-8 to TRBJ1-3; maybe TRBD1 (6 bases). Germline assignment: CDR1 SGHVS and CDR2 FQNEAQ. V lost 3 bases to trimming and J lost 2 bases, with 11 bases between them. The CDR3 loop spans 15 amino acids. CDR3 loop: CASSFTGNTGNTIYF. The CDR3 nucleotides are TGTGCCAGCAGCTTTACAGGGAACACTGGAAACACCATATATTTT.

The chain links TRBV10-3 to TRBJ2-7, with 9 nucleotides matching TRBD1. The CDR3 is 14 residues long. Germline trimming cut 6 bases from V and 0 bases from J; bases unmatched to any gene: 3. Germline values: CDR1 ENHRY, CDR2 SYGVKD. The CDR3 nucleotides read TGTGCCATCAGCGGGACAGGGTACTCCTACGAGCAGTACTTC. Encoded protein: CAISGTGYSYEQYF.

This chain joins TRBV6-5 and TRBJ2-6, with D unresolved. The CDR3 runs to 13 residues. Germline V gives CDR1 MNHEY, CDR2 SVGAGI. V was cut by 8 bases and J by 0 bases, with 5 bases left in between. The CDR3 region has the DNA TGTGCCAGCTCCAACTCTGGGGCCAACGTCCTGACTTTC. Translation: CASSNSGANVLTF.

The chain couples TRBV4-1 to TRBJ2-2; 11 positions agree with TRBD2. The CDR3 is 17 residues long. CDR1 and CDR2 (germline): MGHRA, YSYEKL. J was trimmed by 2 bases and V by 4 bases; bases with no gene match: 6. As DNA, the CDR3 is TGCGCCAGCAGCCCAGGACTAGCGGGCCTCAACACCGGGGAGCTGTTTTTT. Encoded protein: CASSPGLAGLNTGELFF.

This clone was seen a single time. The chain combines TRBV28 with TRBJ1-5, with TRBD1 identical over 8 bases. The CDR3 contains 15 residues. After removal of 5 bases from V and 6 bases from J, the junction contained 9 bases not matched to a gene. CDR1 is MDHEN and CDR2 is SYDVKM in the germline V gene. The CDR3 protein is CASSLTAGGLQPQHF. CDR3 in DNA: TGTGCCAGCAGTCTCACAGCAGGGGGCCTTCAGCCCCAGCATTTT.

The chain joins TRBV2 to TRBJ2-2, with 12 bases matching TRBD1. The trim removed 4 bases at V and 4 bases at J, leaving 4 bases unmatched. CDR3 size: 16 residues. In germline, CDR1 is SNHLY, CDR2 FYNNEI. DNA of the CDR3: TGTGCCAGCAGTGTCGGGACAGGGGGCGGCACCGGGGAGCTGTTTTTT. This encodes CASSVGTGGGTGELFF. Based on the CDR3 plus reference TRBV2 and TRBJ2-2, the full variable domain is EPEVTQTPSHQVTQMGQEVILRCVPISNHLYFYWYRQILGQKVEFLVSFYNNEISEKSEIFDDQFSVERPDGSNFTLKIRSTKLEDSAMYFCASSVGTGGGTGELFFGEGSRLTVL.

The rearrangement joins TRBV7-2 to TRBJ2-5; a weak D match, TRBD2 (5 bases). The CDR3 runs to 15 residues. The germline V gene has CDR1 SGHTA and CDR2 FQGNSA. Trimming removed 1 base at V and 8 bases at J, with 17 bases between. This CDR3 reads CASSLGPRAPGTQYF. The DNA of the CDR3 is TGTGCCAGCAGCTTAGGCCCCCGGGCTCCGGGAACCCAGTACTTC.

The CDR3 protein is CASSPAPYGANVLTF. In DNA, the CDR3 is TGCGCCAGCAGTCCTGCTCCCTACGGGGCCAACGTCCTGACTTTC. The chain is built from TRBV4-3 and TRBJ2-6; unclear D gene. The germline V gene encodes CDR1 LGHNA and CDR2 YSLEER. The CDR3 length is 15 residues. V shed 6 bases and J shed 4 bases, with 13 bases lying between them.